In this sample, the clone carrying this TCR beta chain turned up a few times. Its antigen remains unknown. The sample originates from a study of T-cell memory formation after mild COVID-19. General study points: Clones shrinking from day 15 to 85 showed even CD4/CD8 mixes; later expanders tilted CD4+. Mainly in CM and EM were contracting CD4+ clones; CD8+ were in EMRA.

Germline V gene lookup returns CDR1 SQVTM and CDR2 ANQGSEA. The V end was cut by 8 bases, the J end by 4 bases, with 12 bases between. The CDR3 contains 12 residues. MiXCR was run by TCRdb on the 5' RACE reads, yielding one entry per CDR3 protein. The sample carries hundreds of thousands of distinct CDR3 sequences, approximately 18% recorded once. This receptor was obtained from an adult woman who had mild COVID-19 (a few samples of this study predate the infection). Cell type and time point are not known. This chain joins TRBV29-1 and TRBJ2-1; D might be TRBD2 (5 bases). Sequenced material: PBMCs or a T cell subset sorted from them (not recorded which). The DNA of the CDR3 is TGCAGCATCTATAGCGATTACAATGAGCAGTTCTTC. Its protein product is CSIYSDYNEQFF.